This TCR beta chain came from a study of blood T cell repertoires in COVID-19. Germline V gene sequence: CDR1 SGHRS, CDR2 YFSETQ. V was shortened by 3 bases and J by 9 bases, with 16 bases between the two germline ends. CDR3 size: 14 residues. Repertoires were generated with immunoSEQ multiplex PCR, while TCRdb's copy carries only in-frame clones and drops some. The table shows about 64,000 clones, with about 90% occurring only once. This clone was recorded once. This chain uses TRBV5-1 with TRBJ2-1, with D maybe TRBD2 (7 bases). This TCR was sampled from a woman between 55 and 75 years old with COVID-19, enrolled during active disease. The sequencing sample was made of peripheral blood. As DNA, the CDR3 is TGCGCCAGCAGCTACCGGACTAGGGGGTTTGAGCAGTTCTTC. Protein sequence: CASSYRTRGFEQFF.